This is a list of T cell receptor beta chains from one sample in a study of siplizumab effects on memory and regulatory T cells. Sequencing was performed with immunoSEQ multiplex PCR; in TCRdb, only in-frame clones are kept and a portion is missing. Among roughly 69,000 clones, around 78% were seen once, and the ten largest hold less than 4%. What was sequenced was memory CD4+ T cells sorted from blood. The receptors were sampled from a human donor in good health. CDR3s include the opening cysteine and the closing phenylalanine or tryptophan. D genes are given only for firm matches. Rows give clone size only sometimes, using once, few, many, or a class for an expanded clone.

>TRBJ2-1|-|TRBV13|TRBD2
CASSLRRRLAVGPVNEQFF
TGTGCCAGCAGCCTCCGCCGGCGACTAGCCGTTGGGCCTGTCAATGAGCAGTTCTTC
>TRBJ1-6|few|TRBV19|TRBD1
CASIPFRRDRFNSPLHF
TGTGCCAGTATTCCCTTCCGCCGGGACAGATTCAATTCACCCCTCCACTTT
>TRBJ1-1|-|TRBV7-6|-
CASSLGQPPNTEAFF
TGTGCCAGCAGCCTCGGACAGCCACCGAACACTGAAGCTTTCTTT
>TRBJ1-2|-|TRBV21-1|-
CASSTTLNYGYTF
TGTGCCAGCAGCACAACACTTAACTATGGCTACACCTTC
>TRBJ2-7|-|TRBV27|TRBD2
CASRPGGTYEQYF
TGTGCCAGCAGACCGGGGGGGACCTACGAGCAGTACTTC
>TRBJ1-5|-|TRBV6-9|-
CASRGQQDSAQPQHF
TGTGCCAGCAGGGGACAACAGGATTCGGCTCAGCCCCAGCATTTT
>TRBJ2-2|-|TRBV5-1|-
CASSWGGPNTGELFF
TGCGCCAGCAGCTGGGGGGGGCCGAACACCGGGGAGCTGTTTTTT
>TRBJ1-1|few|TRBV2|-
CASMGQPMNTEAFF
TGTGCCAGCATGGGTCAGCCCATGAACACTGAAGCTTTCTTT
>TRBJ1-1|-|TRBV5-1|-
CASSPRGGVGTEAFF
TGCGCCAGCAGCCCACGGGGCGGGGTGGGGACTGAAGCTTTCTTT
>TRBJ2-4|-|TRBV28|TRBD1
CASSLQGWVTKNIQYF
TGTGCCAGCAGCCTACAGGGGTGGGTAACCAAAAACATTCAGTACTTC
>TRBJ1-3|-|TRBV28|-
CASSTTPPNTIYF
TGTGCCAGCAGTACTACCCCTCCAAACACCATATATTTT
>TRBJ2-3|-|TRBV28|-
CASSTFSGSGADTQYF
TGTGCCAGCAGCACCTTTTCCGGGAGTGGGGCAGATACGCAGTATTTT
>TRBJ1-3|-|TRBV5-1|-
CASSQRMAGSGNTIYF
TGCGCCAGCAGTCAAAGGATGGCAGGGTCTGGAAACACCATATATTTT
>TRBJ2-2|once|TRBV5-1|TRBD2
CASSITSGRAPGELFF
TGCGCCAGCAGCATAACTAGCGGGAGGGCTCCCGGGGAGCTGTTTTTT
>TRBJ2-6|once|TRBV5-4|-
CASSFHLRGGANVLTF
TGTGCCAGCAGCTTTCATTTGCGGGGAGGCGCCAACGTCCTGACTTTC
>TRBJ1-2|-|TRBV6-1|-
CASSEMLYTYGYTF
TGTGCCAGCAGTGAAATGCTCTATACCTATGGCTACACCTTC
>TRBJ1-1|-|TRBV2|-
CASSISGAYTEAFF
TGTGCCAGCAGTATCTCAGGGGCATACACTGAAGCTTTCTTT
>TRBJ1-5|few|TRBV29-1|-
CSVRADLGQPQHF
TGCAGCGTTCGGGCGGACTTGGGTCAGCCCCAGCATTTT
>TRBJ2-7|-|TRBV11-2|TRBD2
CASSPTSGTYEQYF
TGTGCCAGCAGCCCGACTAGCGGGACGTACGAGCAGTACTTC
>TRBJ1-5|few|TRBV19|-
CASSATENQPQHF
TGTGCCAGTAGTGCGACAGAGAATCAGCCCCAGCATTTT
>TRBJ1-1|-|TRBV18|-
CASSPLAGQNTEAFF
TGTGCCAGCTCACCCCTTGCAGGACAAAACACTGAAGCTTTCTTT
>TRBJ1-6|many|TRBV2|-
CASLPNRAHNSPLHF
TGTGCCAGCCTTCCCAACAGGGCCCATAATTCACCCCTCCACTTT
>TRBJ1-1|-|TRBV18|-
CASSPPPRRDTEAFF
TGTGCCAGCTCACCACCGCCTCGGCGGGACACTGAAGCTTTCTTT
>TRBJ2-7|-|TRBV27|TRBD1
CASSLFDRVGEQYF
TGTGCCAGCAGTTTGTTCGACAGGGTAGGCGAGCAGTACTTC
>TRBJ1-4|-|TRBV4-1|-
CASSQDAGWNGEKLFF
TGCGCCAGCAGCCAGGACGCAGGGTGGAATGGTGAAAAACTGTTTTTT
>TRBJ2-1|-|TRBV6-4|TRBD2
CASSDQSGGYNEQFF
TGTGCCAGCAGTGACCAAAGCGGGGGGTACAATGAGCAGTTCTTC
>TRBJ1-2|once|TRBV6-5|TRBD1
CASTPGTGGYGYTF
TGTGCCAGCACTCCGGGGACAGGGGGCTATGGCTACACCTTC
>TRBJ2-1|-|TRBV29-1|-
CSVDPGTTRRNEQFF
TGCAGCGTTGATCCCGGGACCACAAGGCGCAATGAGCAGTTCTTC
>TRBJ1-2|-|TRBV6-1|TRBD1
CASSEAGGLHHGYTF
TGTGCCAGCAGTGAGGCAGGGGGTCTACATCATGGCTACACCTTC
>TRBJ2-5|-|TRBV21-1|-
CASSPRKGNGATQYF
TGTGCCAGCAGCCCTCGTAAGGGGAACGGGGCGACCCAGTACTTC
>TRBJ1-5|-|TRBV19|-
CASSNPYRTERNQPQHF
TGTGCCAGTAGTAACCCCTACAGAACAGAACGCAATCAGCCCCAGCATTTT
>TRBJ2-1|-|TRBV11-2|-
CASSLVPTGYEQFF
TGTGCCAGCAGCTTAGTCCCAACCGGCTATGAGCAGTTCTTC
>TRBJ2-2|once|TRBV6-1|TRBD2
CASIPGGYTGELFF
TGTGCCAGCATACCCGGGGGGTACACCGGGGAGCTGTTTTTT
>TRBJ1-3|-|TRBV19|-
CASSRSFRENTIYF
TGTGCCAGTAGTAGGAGTTTTCGGGAGAACACCATATATTTT
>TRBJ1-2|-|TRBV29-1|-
CSVGSASYGYTF
TGCAGCGTGGGGTCGGCTTCCTATGGCTACACCTTC
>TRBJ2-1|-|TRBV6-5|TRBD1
CASSVRQGQQFF
TGTGCCAGCAGCGTTAGACAGGGGCAGCAGTTCTTC
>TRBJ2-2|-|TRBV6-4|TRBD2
CASSESRLAGEKTGELFF
TGTGCCAGCAGTGAAAGCAGGCTAGCGGGAGAAAAAACGGGGGAGCTGTTTTTT
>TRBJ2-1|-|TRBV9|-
CASSQRRGRNNEQFF
TGTGCCAGCAGCCAGCGACGGGGGCGCAACAATGAGCAGTTCTTC
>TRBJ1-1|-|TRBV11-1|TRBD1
CASSSVTGGLAEAFF
TGTGCCAGCAGCTCCGTAACAGGGGGCCTGGCTGAAGCTTTCTTT
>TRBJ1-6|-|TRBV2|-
CASSDREPRDSPLHF
TGTGCCAGCAGTGACCGGGAGCCGAGAGATTCACCCCTCCACTTT
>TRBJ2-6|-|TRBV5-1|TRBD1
CASSPQGAGANVLTF
TGCGCCAGCAGCCCTCAGGGGGCTGGGGCCAACGTCCTGACTTTC
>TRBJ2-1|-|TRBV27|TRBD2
CASSLFSAGGHNEQFF
TGTGCCAGCAGTTTATTTTCGGCGGGAGGCCACAATGAGCAGTTCTTC